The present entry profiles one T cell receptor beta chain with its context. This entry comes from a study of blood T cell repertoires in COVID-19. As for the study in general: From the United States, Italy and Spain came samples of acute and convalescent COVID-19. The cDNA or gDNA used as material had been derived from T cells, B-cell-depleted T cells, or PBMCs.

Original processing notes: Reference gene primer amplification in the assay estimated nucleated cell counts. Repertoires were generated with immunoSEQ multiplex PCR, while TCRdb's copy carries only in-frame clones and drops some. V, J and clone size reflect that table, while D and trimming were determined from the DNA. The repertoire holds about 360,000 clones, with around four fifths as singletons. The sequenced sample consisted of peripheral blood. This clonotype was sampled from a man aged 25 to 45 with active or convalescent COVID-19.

CDR3 DNA: TGTGCCAGCAGCCAAGCTAGCGGGGCCCCGGGTGAGCAGTTCTTC. Protein sequence: CASSQASGAPGEQFF. The J gene is TRBJ2-1, the V gene TRBV3-1 (or the pseudogene TRBV3-2); 9 nucleotides match TRBD2. Germline V gene sequence: CDR1 LGHDT, CDR2 YNNKEL (reference sequence). This CDR3 spans 15 amino acids. V was pared by 1 base and J by 9 bases, with 7 bases of the junction left unmatched.